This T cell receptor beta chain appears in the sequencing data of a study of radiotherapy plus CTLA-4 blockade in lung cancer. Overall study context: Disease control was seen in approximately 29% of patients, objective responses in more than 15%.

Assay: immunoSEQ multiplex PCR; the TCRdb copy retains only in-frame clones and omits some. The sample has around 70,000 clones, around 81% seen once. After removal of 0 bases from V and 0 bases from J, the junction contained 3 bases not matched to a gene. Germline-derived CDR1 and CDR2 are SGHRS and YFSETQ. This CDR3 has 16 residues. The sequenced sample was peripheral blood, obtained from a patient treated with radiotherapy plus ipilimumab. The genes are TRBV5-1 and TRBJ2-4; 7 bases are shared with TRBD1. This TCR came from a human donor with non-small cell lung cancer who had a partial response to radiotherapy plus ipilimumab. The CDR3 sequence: CASSLGQGLAKNIQYF. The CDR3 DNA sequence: TGCGCCAGCAGCTTGGGACAGGGTCTAGCCAAAAACATTCAGTACTTC.